A selection of T cell receptor beta chains follows, all from one sample in a study of blood T cells in healthy people across ages. TCRdb used MiXCR to reprocess the 5' RACE reads, holding one entry per CDR3 protein. Of around 800,000 distinct CDR3 sequences in the sample, 40% to 50% are singletons; the top ten hold under 20%. Sequenced sample: blood. Receptors originate from a man aged 55 to 70 in good health. Both conserved end residues are part of each CDR3.

TRBV4-1,15,CASSQVARGPYEQYF
TRBV15,14,CATSRSLTAGEQYF
TRBV7-8,18,CASSAFTRTSGEQETQYF
TRBV29-1,13,CSVRQGIGSPLHF
TRBV7-6,16,CASSLGGGGAGETQYF
TRBV6-6,14,CASISGGSYNEQFF
TRBV7-2,13,CASSLTRDYGYTF
TRBV7-2,16,CASSLGGLAGGETQYF
TRBV10-3,12,CAISDRDGEQYF
TRBV7-2,17,CASSLFWDTEAFFGYTF
TRBV7-6,14,CASTLSTGEETQYF
TRBV28,15,CASSLIGTASYEQYF
TRBV7-3,16,CASSLSRQGLGNEQFF
TRBV28,16,CVSSSRQGLVSYEQYF
TRBV12-3/TRBV12-4,14,CASSERENTDAQYF
TRBV2,14,CASERSSGANVLTF
TRBV6-5,14,CASSYGVGGSEQYF